The 16 T cell receptor beta chains given below trace back to one sample, sequenced in a study of Ad26.COV2.S vaccination and SARS-CoV-2 variants. Documented treatment: 19 received Ad26.COV2.S at low or high dose, single or two shots; 5 received placebo; per-sample allocation not given. The investigators took samples on day 63 after the first vaccine or placebo injection. Assay: immunoSEQ multiplex PCR; the TCRdb copy retains only in-frame clones and omits some. Here the sample spans roughly 300,000 clones, approximately 90% being singletons. This specimen was peripheral blood, taken in a trial of Ad26.COV2.S vaccine versus placebo. The receptors derive from a person between 18 and 59 years old who received the Ad26.COV2.S COVID-19 vaccine or a placebo.

This sequence joins TRBV29-1 and TRBJ2-1, with 7 bases fitting TRBD2. Per germline, CDR1 SQVTM and CDR2 ANQGSEA. This CDR3 spans 13 amino acids. J gave up 5 bases and V 3 bases, and 4 bases lay outside the gene matches. The DNA for the CDR3 is TGCAGCGTTGACCCCGCGGGGGACAATGAGCAGTTCTTC. Translated, it gives CSVDPAGDNEQFF.

This clone was counted once. The chain combines TRBV28 with TRBJ2-7; TRBD2 matches 10 bases. Looked up from germline, CDR1 is MDHEN and CDR2 is SYDVKM. This CDR3 is 18 amino acids long. Trimming cost V 3 bases and J 0 bases; bases outside gene matches: 11. The CDR3 loop is CASSFTSSGTSDSYEQYF. The CDR3 nucleotides read TGTGCCAGCAGTTTCACGTCGTCCGGGACTAGCGACTCCTACGAGCAGTACTTC.

The gene calls are TRBV5-5 and TRBJ2-4, with TRBD1 matching over 9 bases. CDR1 is SGHKS, CDR2 YYEKEE, per germline (reference sequence). With V trimmed by 3 bases and J by 7 bases, 11 bases remained unmatched. The CDR3 sequence is 16 residues long. CDR3 loop: CASSYAIGQGMNIQYF. The CDR3 bases are TGTGCCAGCAGCTACGCCATAGGACAGGGGATGAACATTCAGTACTTC. Complete variable domain (other parts from reference TRBV5-5 and TRBJ2-4): DAGVTQSPTHLIKTRGQQVTLRCSPISGHKSVSWYQQVLGQGPQFIFQYYEKEERGRGNFPDRFSARQFPNYSSELNVNALLLGDSALYLCASSYAIGQGMNIQYFGAGTRLSVL.

V gene TRBV2 combines with J gene TRBJ2-3; TRBD1 matches at 8 bases. The CDR3 loop spans 15 amino acids. The germline V gene encodes CDR1 SNHLY and CDR2 FYNNEI. V lost 5 bases, J lost 4 bases, and 8 bases stayed unmatched. The CDR3 loop reads CASSPQGVKPDTQYF. The CDR3, as DNA: TGTGCCAGCAGTCCACAGGGGGTAAAGCCAGATACGCAGTATTTT.

The chain joins TRBV27 to TRBJ2-1; perhaps TRBD2 as D (5 bases). CDR1 and CDR2 (germline): MNHEY, SMNVEV (reference sequence). The V gene lost 2 bases and the J gene lost 2 bases, with 10 bases spanning the gap. The CDR3 runs to 15 residues. The CDR3 region has the DNA TGTGCCAGCAGTTTAACCGGGAATCCCTACAATGAGCAGTTCTTC. Translated, it gives CASSLTGNPYNEQFF.

The V call is TRBV30, the J call TRBJ1-4, with D hard to call. V dropped 3 bases and J dropped 7 bases, with 12 bases sitting between them. The length of the CDR3 is 13 residues. In germline, CDR1 is GTSNPN, CDR2 SVGIG (reference sequence). This CDR3 is CAWRPGVGEKLFF. The DNA for the CDR3 is TGTGCCTGGAGGCCGGGCGTAGGTGAAAAACTGTTTTTT. The full variable domain, completed using reference TRBV30 and TRBJ1-4, is SQTIHQWPATLVQPVGSPLSLECTVEGTSNPNLYWYRQAAGRGLQLLFYSVGIGQISSEVPQNLSASRPQDRQFILSSKKLLLSDSGFYLCAWRPGVGEKLFFGSGTQLSVL.

V and J are TRBV13 and TRBJ2-7; maybe TRBD1 (6 bases). The CDR3 is 14 residues long. Germline V gene data show CDR1 as PRHDT and CDR2 as FYEKMQ (reference sequence). The V gene lost 4 bases and the J gene lost 1 base, with 11 bases spanning the gap. The CDR3: CASSSDSKSYEQYF. CDR3 DNA: TGTGCCAGCAGCTCGGACAGTAAATCCTACGAGCAGTACTTC.

The chain uses TRBV13 and TRBJ2-7; TRBD1 matches 9 bases. Germline V CDR1 and CDR2: PRHDT, FYEKMQ (reference sequence). With V trimmed by 5 bases and J by 4 bases, 6 bases remained unmatched. This CDR3 contains 14 residues. The CDR3 nucleotides read TGTGCCAGCAGCGCCCGGGACAGGGCTTACGAGCAGTACTTC. Translating it yields CASSARDRAYEQYF.

The CDR3 spells CASSFGDSLQETQYF. The CDR3 DNA reads as TGTGCCAGCAGCTTTGGGGACAGCTTACAAGAGACCCAGTACTTC. The genes are TRBV11-2 and TRBJ2-5, with 7 bases matching TRBD1. CDR1 and CDR2 (germline): SGHAT, FQNNGV. V was clipped by 3 bases and J by 2 bases; unmatched bases: 6. CDR3 size: 15 residues.

V usage is TRBV6-5 and J usage is TRBJ1-1, with a possible D match to TRBD1 (6 bases). The V gene's germline CDR1 is MNHEY and CDR2 SVGAGI. V was shortened by 5 bases and J by 3 bases, with 16 bases between the two germline ends. The CDR3 is 15 amino acids. CDR3 sequence reads: CASSPRTGTDTEAFF. The CDR3 nucleotides are TGTGCCAGCAGTCCTCGTACAGGGACGGACACTGAAGCTTTCTTT.

This clone showed up just once. The J gene is TRBJ2-3, the V gene TRBV9; D gene ambiguous. The CDR3 extends over 14 amino acids. Germline V gives CDR1 SGDLS, CDR2 YYNGEE. Trimming removed 3 bases from V and 4 bases from J, with 12 bases in between. CDR3 loop: CASSGRRLADTQYF. For the CDR3, the DNA is TGTGCCAGCAGCGGGCGACGTTTAGCAGATACGCAGTATTTT.

In DNA form, the CDR3 reads TGTGCCAGCAGTCGGGGACTAGCGGGCATATCCTACGAGCAGTACTTC. Translating it yields CASSRGLAGISYEQYF. V usage is TRBV5-5 and J usage is TRBJ2-7, with 12 bases matching TRBD2. Germline trimming cut 5 bases from V and 1 base from J; bases unmatched to any gene: 7. Per germline, CDR1 SGHKS and CDR2 YYEKEE (reference sequence). There are 16 residues in the CDR3.

The chain couples TRBV7-9 to TRBJ2-5; D perhaps matches TRBD2 (6 bases). The germline V gene encodes CDR1 SEHNR and CDR2 FQNEAQ (reference sequence). This CDR3 is 15 amino acids long. Trimming pared 7 bases from V and 0 bases from J, leaving 15 bases between. Here the CDR3 reads CASTQGEVDQETQYF. CDR3 bases: TGTGCCAGCACCCAAGGGGAGGTTGACCAAGAGACCCAGTACTTC.

V usage is TRBV14 and J usage is TRBJ2-5, with D perhaps TRBD1 (6 bases). The germline V and J ends were trimmed by 1 base and 5 bases, with 17 bases remaining between them. Germline CDR1 and CDR2: SGHDN and FVKESK. The CDR3 totals 16 residues. The DNA of the CDR3 is TGTGCCAGCAGCCAAGCTCTACAGGGTTGGGGGGAGACCCAGTACTTC. Protein sequence: CASSQALQGWGETQYF.

V usage is TRBV27 and J usage is TRBJ2-2, with 7 bases fitting TRBD1. The CDR3 runs to 19 residues. The germline gives CDR1 MNHEY, CDR2 SMNVEV (reference sequence). V gave up 5 bases and J gave up 0 bases; unmatched junction bases: 15. This CDR3 reads CASSPRQGLVTTNTGELFF. The CDR3 nucleotides are TGTGCCAGCAGTCCCCGACAGGGATTAGTGACCACGAACACCGGGGAGCTGTTTTTT.

The V gene is TRBV30, the J gene TRBJ2-2; 8 nucleotides line up with TRBD1. CDR1 and CDR2 (germline): GTSNPN, SVGIG (reference sequence). V dropped 4 bases and J dropped 0; count of bases not matched to a gene: 4. CDR3 size: 15 residues. DNA for the CDR3: TGTGCCTGGACCCGACAGGGGTCGAACACCGGGGAGCTGTTTTTT. Translating gives CAWTRQGSNTGELFF.